These 9 T cell receptor beta chains were all obtained from the same sample, sequenced in a study of blood T cell repertoires in COVID-19. TCRdb's copy holds only in-frame clones and misses some; the assay was immunoSEQ multiplex PCR. The sample has about 320,000 clones; more than 90% are singletons. Sequencing was carried out using PBMCs or T cells enriched from blood (not recorded which). These receptors all come from a woman in her twenties or thirties who had been exposed to COVID-19.

The chain carries TRBV10-3 and TRBJ2-7; 11 nucleotides align to TRBD2. After removal of 4 bases from V and 6 bases from J, the junction contained 5 bases not matched to a gene. Per the germline V gene, CDR1 is ENHRY and CDR2 is SYGVKD. The CDR3 sequence is 14 residues long. The CDR3 DNA is TGTGCCATCAGTGTGAGACTAGCGGGGTTCGAGCAGTACTTC. Translated, it gives CAISVRLAGFEQYF.

This clone was seen just once. The chain joins TRBV18 to TRBJ2-5, with D hard to call. This CDR3 spans 14 amino acids. V gave up 5 bases and J gave up 1 base, with 11 bases separating them. Per the germline V gene, CDR1 is KGHSH and CDR2 is LQKENI. The CDR3 spells CASSKTPGQETQYF. DNA for the CDR3: TGTGCCAGCTCAAAGACTCCCGGCCAAGAGACCCAGTACTTC.

This clone was counted a few times. The V gene is TRBV7-6, the J gene TRBJ2-2, with TRBD1 matching 8 bases. Per the germline V gene, CDR1 is SGHVS and CDR2 is FNYEAQ. Germline trimming cut 6 bases from V and 1 base from J; bases unmatched to any gene: 13. The CDR3 is made up of 18 amino acids. CDR3 DNA: TGTGCCAGCAGTCCGGGACAGGCAACCCTACTGAACACCGGGGAGCTGTTTTTT. Amino acid sequence: CASSPGQATLLNTGELFF.

The CDR3 protein is CASSHLTGRGDTEAFF. The CDR3 bases are TGTGCCAGCAGCCACCTGACAGGGCGAGGGGACACTGAAGCTTTCTTT. The gene calls are TRBV7-2 and TRBJ1-1, with TRBD1 matching 7 bases. Germline V gene sequence: CDR1 SGHTA, CDR2 FQGNSA. The V segment lost 5 bases and the J segment 3 bases; nucleotides outside the gene matches: 12. This CDR3 has 16 residues.

The chain carries TRBV4-2 and TRBJ1-1, with D perhaps matching TRBD1 (6 bases). The length of the CDR3 is 16 residues. CDR1 LGHNA and CDR2 YNFKEQ come from the germline V gene. Trimming cost V 3 bases and J 3 bases, with 17 bases left between them. In DNA form, the CDR3 reads TGTGCCAGCAGCCACCGAACCTACAGGGATGACACTGAAGCTTTCTTT. This gives the protein CASSHRTYRDDTEAFF.

V is TRBV29-1 and J is TRBJ2-3; a possible D gene is TRBD2 (5 bases). Looked up from germline, CDR1 is SQVTM and CDR2 is ANQGSEA. Trimming took off 7 bases at V and 1 base at J, with 12 bases between the two ends. The CDR3 is 13 residues long. CDR3 sequence reads: CSARYGGTDTQYF. The CDR3, as DNA: TGCAGCGCTAGATACGGGGGCACAGATACGCAGTATTTT.

The chain recombines TRBV3-1 (or the pseudogene TRBV3-2) with TRBJ1-5, with a possible D match to TRBD1 (5 bases). Germline V gene data show CDR1 as LGHDT and CDR2 as YNNKEL (reference sequence). The CDR3 covers 18 residues. With 3 bases removed from V and 0 bases from J, the gap between germline ends came to 18 bases. This CDR3 is CASSQGGYGSPSNQPQHF. The CDR3 DNA reads as TGTGCCAGCAGCCAGGGGGGGTACGGATCTCCTAGCAATCAGCCCCAGCATTTT.

This clone was seen just once. This sequence joins TRBV7-2 and TRBJ1-1; perhaps TRBD1 as D (6 bases). Germline V CDR1 and CDR2: SGHTA, FQGNSA. V was clipped by 4 bases and J by 4 bases, with 19 bases between them. The CDR3 has 16 amino acids. CDR3 nucleotides: TGTGCCAGCAGCTCTCTGTGGGGGGGGGCCGTCACTGAAGCTTTCTTT. Its protein is CASSSLWGGAVTEAFF.

The V and J genes are TRBV11-1 and TRBJ2-1; 10 nucleotides match TRBD2. The V gene's germline CDR1 is SGHAT and CDR2 FQDESV (reference sequence). V was clipped by 5 bases and J by 4 bases; unmatched bases: 8. This CDR3 contains 16 residues. The CDR3 is CASSLSGTSAYNEQFF. The CDR3 DNA sequence: TGTGCCAGCAGCCTATCCGGGACTAGCGCTTACAATGAGCAGTTCTTC. Full variable domain (remainder filled in from reference TRBV11-1 and TRBJ2-1): EAEVAQSPRYKITEKSQAVAFWCDPISGHATLYWYRQILGQGPELLVQFQDESVVDDSQLPKDRFSAERLKGVDSTLKIQPAELGDSAMYLCASSLSGTSAYNEQFFGPGTRLTVL.